Given below is one T cell receptor beta chain in context. Germline CDR1 SGHDN, CDR2 FVKESK. The ends lost 4 bases at V and 6 bases at J; junction bases unmatched: 6. This CDR3 contains 13 residues. TCRB CDR3 was amplified from 2 ug genomic DNA or less. The repertoire was sequenced with immunoSEQ multiplex PCR; TCRdb's copy has only in-frame clones and lacks some. In the table there are more than 85,000 clones, 90% of which are singletons. The data originate from a study of glioma-infiltrating T cells after dendritic cell vaccination. As for time point: after dendritic cell vaccination, including at tumor progression/relapse.

The chain is built from TRBV14 and TRBJ2-7; 7 nucleotides line up with TRBD1. This receptor was obtained from a human donor with glioblastoma. The source was blood, collected after dendritic cell vaccination. Here the CDR3 DNA reads TGTGCCAGCAGCCTAGACAGGGTTGGCGAGCAGTACTTC. Residues: CASSLDRVGEQYF.